This T cell receptor (beta chain) appears in the sequencing data of a study of technical replicates of blood from several donors. The CDR3 has 15 residues. Trimming removed 1 base from V and 4 bases from J; junction bases left unmatched: 3. Looked up from germline, CDR1 is ENHRY and CDR2 is SYGVKD. Assay used: immunoSEQ multiplex PCR; TCRdb lists only in-frame clones, some missing. The sample has 78,000 or so clones; around 91% are singletons. J is TRBJ1-1 and V is TRBV10-3; TRBD1 matches at 10 bases. The material sequenced was T cells isolated from PBMCs. The source is a human donor in good health. Some clones in this sample may be carry-over from other donors' samples. The CDR3 coding sequence is TGTGCCATCAGTGAGTGGGGACAGGGGACCACTGAAGCTTTCTTT. Translating it yields CAISEWGQGTTEAFF.